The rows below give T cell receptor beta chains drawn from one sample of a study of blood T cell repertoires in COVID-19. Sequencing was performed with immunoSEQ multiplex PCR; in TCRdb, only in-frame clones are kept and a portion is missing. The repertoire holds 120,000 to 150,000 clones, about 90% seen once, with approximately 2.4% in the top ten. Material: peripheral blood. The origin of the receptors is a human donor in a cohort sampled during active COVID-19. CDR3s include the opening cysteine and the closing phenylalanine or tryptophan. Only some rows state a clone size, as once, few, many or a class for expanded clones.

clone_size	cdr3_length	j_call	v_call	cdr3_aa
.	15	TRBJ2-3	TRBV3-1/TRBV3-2	CASSQGGQFTDTQYF
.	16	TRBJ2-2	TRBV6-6	CASRDGQGRNTGELFF
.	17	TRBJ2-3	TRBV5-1	CASSLEAGGGGTDTQYF
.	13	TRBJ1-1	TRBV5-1	CASRQGGGTEAFF
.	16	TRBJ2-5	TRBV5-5	CASSPLRGGRQETQYF
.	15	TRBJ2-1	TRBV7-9	CASSQWTSRLGEQFF
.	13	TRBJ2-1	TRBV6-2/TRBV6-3	CASSLVLAGEQFF
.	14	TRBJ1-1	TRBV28	CASSLSRSATEAFF
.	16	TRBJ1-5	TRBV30	CAWDLKWGQGYQPQHF
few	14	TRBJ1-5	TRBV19	CASSVGNLNQPQHF
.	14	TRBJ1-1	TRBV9	CASSPSGTGTEAFF
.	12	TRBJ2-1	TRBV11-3	CASSTNRDEQFF
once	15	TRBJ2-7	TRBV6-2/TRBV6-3	CASSYLIILFYEQYF
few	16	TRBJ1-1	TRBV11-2	CASSPGPNPMNTEAFF
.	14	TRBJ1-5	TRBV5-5	CASSLSGGNQPQHF
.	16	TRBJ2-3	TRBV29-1	CSVYSSATGAADTQYF
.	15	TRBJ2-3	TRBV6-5	CASSRAGAGADTQYF
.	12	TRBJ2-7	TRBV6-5	CASSKDFYEQYF
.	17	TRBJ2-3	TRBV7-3	CASSLNGQGAGTDTQYF
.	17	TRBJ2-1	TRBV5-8	CASSFTGGKDVNNEQFF
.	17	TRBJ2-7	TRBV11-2	CASSLDLAGGHPDEQYF
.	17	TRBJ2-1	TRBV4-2	CASSQDLLAGGLYEQFF
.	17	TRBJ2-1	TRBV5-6	CASSVAGGPMMVNEQFF
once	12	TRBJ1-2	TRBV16	CASSQSSGSYTF